This T cell receptor beta chain came from a study of fetal regulatory T cell absence and autoimmunity. Here immunoSEQ multiplex PCR was the method, and the copy in TCRdb shows in-frame clones only, minus some. The repertoire holds some 44,000 clones, with roughly 80% as singletons. Germline V lookup: CDR1 SQVTM, CDR2 ANQGSEA. V dropped 6 bases and J dropped 4; count of bases not matched to a gene: 16. The CDR3 is 16 residues long. V gene TRBV29-1 combines with J gene TRBJ2-5; 8 bases agree with TRBD2. The sequenced sample was cord blood. The source is a newborn boy with IPEX syndrome. The CDR3 DNA follows: TGCAGCGTAAAAAAAGGGGCCGGGGGGGCCCGAGAGACCCAGTACTTC. Amino acids: CSVKKGAGGARETQYF.